These 32 T cell receptor beta chains came from one sample sequenced in a study of blood T cell repertoires in COVID-19 (dated by TCRdb to 2020 to 2022). Libraries were made using the immunoSEQ multiplex PCR assay. TCRdb re-hosts the immuneACCESS table, in-frame sequences only. Its copies lack some clones; in the studies checked, an unresolved V gene accounts for under half of them, and the cause for the rest is not known. Across this sample there are over 65,000 clones, with 65% to 90% seen only once. Clones ranked in the top ten supply about 16% of the sample. The source material was peripheral blood. These receptors originate from a man aged 80 or over with active COVID-19.

This chain uses TRBV9 with TRBJ2-5; unclear D gene. The length of the CDR3 is 13 residues. Germline lookup yields CDR1 SGDLS and CDR2 YYNGEE. V gave up 3 bases and J gave up 0 bases, with 6 bases separating them. DNA for the CDR3: TGTGCCAGCAGCGCAACTAACCAAGAGACCCAGTACTTC. It is translated as CASSATNQETQYF.

The chain joins TRBV5-1 to TRBJ2-3; D is possibly TRBD1 (6 bases). The V end lost 0 bases, the J end lost 6 bases, and 11 bases lay between the germline ends. Germline CDR1 reads SGHRS; CDR2 reads YFSETQ. The CDR3 spans 14 residues. This CDR3 reads CASSLDRARDTQYF. The DNA for the CDR3 is TGCGCCAGCAGCTTGGACAGGGCAAGGGATACGCAGTATTTT.

About this clone itself: The same CDR3 is also encoded by other DNA sequences in this sample. V and J are TRBV5-1 and TRBJ1-2; 7 bases fit TRBD1. With V trimmed by 2 bases and J by 8 bases, 3 bases remained unmatched. The CDR3 is 12 residues long. Germline V gene sequence: CDR1 SGHRS, CDR2 YFSETQ. Here the CDR3 DNA reads TGCGCCAGCAGCTTAGACAGGGTAGGCTACACCTTC. It translates to CASSLDRVGYTF.

The CDR3 DNA sequence: TGTGCCAGCAGTCCGTTCCTGAGTTTCACAGATACGCAGTATTTT. Translated: CASSPFLSFTDTQYF. The chain recombines TRBV28 with TRBJ2-3; D is uncertain. The CDR3 runs 15 residues. The V end was cut by 5 bases, the J end by 2 bases, with 14 bases between. Germline values: CDR1 MDHEN, CDR2 SYDVKM.

The rearrangement links TRBV12-3 or TRBV12-4 to TRBJ1-2; D remains ambiguous. This CDR3 has 13 residues. With 3 bases removed from V and 4 bases from J, the gap between germline ends came to 9 bases. The CDR3 nucleotides are TGTGCCAGCAGTTTGAGCGGGGTCTATGGCTACACCTTC. Translation gives CASSLSGVYGYTF.

This clone has just one count. The chain links TRBV5-4 to TRBJ2-7, with a weak D call TRBD1 (6 bases). Between the trimmed V and J ends, which lost 2 bases and 0 bases, there was a span of 15 bases. The CDR3 runs 16 residues. CDR1 is SGHNT and CDR2 is YYREEE in the germline V gene (reference sequence). The CDR3: CASSFSTGPFSYEQYF. The CDR3 DNA is TGTGCCAGCAGCTTTTCGACAGGACCCTTCTCCTACGAGCAGTACTTC.

The V call is TRBV27, the J call TRBJ1-3; D gene uncertain. The CDR3 sequence is 15 residues long. V dropped 2 bases and J dropped 0 bases, with 8 bases sitting between them. Germline-derived CDR1 and CDR2 are MNHEY and SMNVEV (reference sequence). The DNA for the CDR3 is TGTGCCAGCAGTTTAAGTCAGTACTCTGGAAACACCATATATTTT. Residues: CASSLSQYSGNTIYF.

The V gene is TRBV2, the J gene TRBJ1-1, with D perhaps matching TRBD1 (5 bases). Germline V gives CDR1 SNHLY, CDR2 FYNNEI. This CDR3 is 13 amino acids long. V lost 8 bases and J 1 base, leaving 11 bases between the germline ends. CDR3 DNA: TGTGCCAGCGGGGCCTTGGAGAACACTGAAGCTTTCTTT. Translation: CASGALENTEAFF.

This chain connects TRBV5-6 to TRBJ2-1; the match to TRBD2 covers 13 bases. CDR1 SGHDT and CDR2 YYEEEE come from the germline V gene. The CDR3 extends over 16 amino acids. Trimming removed 3 bases from V and 4 bases from J; junction bases left unmatched: 4. CDR3 DNA: TGTGCCAGCAGCTGGAGGGGACTAGCGGGGTACAATGAGCAGTTCTTC. As protein: CASSWRGLAGYNEQFF.

This clone was observed a few times. The chain carries TRBV7-2 and TRBJ2-7; TRBD2 might be the D (5 bases). CDR1 SGHTA and CDR2 FQGNSA come from the germline V gene. V lost 5 bases to trimming and J lost 5 bases, with 13 bases between them. The CDR3 totals 13 residues. CDR3: CASSGLALHEQYF. CDR3 sequence (DNA): TGTGCCAGCAGCGGGCTAGCTTTACACGAGCAGTACTTC.

This clone was recorded many times. One end of the junction varies from germline; a read error may be responsible. The CDR3 region has the DNA TGTGCCAGTAGTACCCAACAGGGTGCCAGAAACATTCAGTACTTC. This translates into CASSTQQGARNIQYF. The chain has TRBV19 and TRBJ2-4; TRBD1 might be the D (6 bases). Per the germline V gene, CDR1 is LNHDA and CDR2 is SQIVND (reference sequence). The CDR3 has 15 amino acids.

This rearrangement joins TRBV5-1 to TRBJ2-3, with a weak D call TRBD2 (6 bases). CDR3 length: 16 residues. Germline CDR1 reads SGHRS; CDR2 reads YFSETQ. V was cut by 2 bases and J by 0 bases, with 13 bases left in between. The CDR3 sequence: CASSFSTGASTDTQYF. The CDR3 bases are TGCGCCAGCAGCTTCTCTACGGGAGCTAGCACAGATACGCAGTATTTT. The entire variable domain, with the rest obtained from reference TRBV5-1 and TRBJ2-3, is as follows: KAGVTQTPRYLIKTRGQQVTLSCSPISGHRSVSWYQQTPGQGLQFLFEYFSETQRNKGNFPGRFSGRQFSNSRSEMNVSTLELGDSALYLCASSFSTGASTDTQYFGPGTRLTVL.

The rearrangement joins TRBV3-1 (or the pseudogene TRBV3-2) to TRBJ1-2; D unresolved. The germline CDR1 and CDR2 sequences are LGHDT and YNNKEL (reference sequence). The V end was cut by 4 bases, the J end by 5 bases, with 8 bases between. The CDR3 sequence is 12 residues long. This chain's CDR3 is CASSPGGYGYTF. The CDR3 DNA reads TGTGCCAGCAGCCCCGGTGGTTATGGCTACACCTTC.

V gene TRBV9 combines with J gene TRBJ2-7; 7 positions match TRBD2. There are 15 residues in the CDR3. The germline V gene has CDR1 SGDLS and CDR2 YYNGEE. The V and J ends lost 0 bases and 3 bases, in that order; junction bases with no gene match: 6. This CDR3 is CASSVELADIYEQYF. CDR3 in DNA: TGTGCCAGCAGCGTAGAGCTAGCGGATATCTACGAGCAGTACTTC.

The chain combines TRBV30 with TRBJ2-7; D is possibly TRBD2 (6 bases). The CDR3 is 13 amino acids. Trimming removed 0 bases at V and 6 bases at J, with 12 bases between. CDR1 is GTSNPN, CDR2 SVGIG, per germline (reference sequence). CDR3: CAWSVSGEREQYF. In DNA, the CDR3 is TGTGCCTGGAGTGTTTCGGGGGAGCGCGAGCAGTACTTC.

The J gene is TRBJ2-7, the V gene TRBV11-3, with 12 bases that match TRBD1. From germline, CDR1 is SGHNT and CDR2 YENEEA. The CDR3 contains 14 residues. The V gene end was trimmed by 5 bases and the J gene end by 4 bases; junction bases not matched to a gene: 3. CDR3 amino acids: CASSPGQGAYEQYF. DNA of the CDR3: TGTGCCAGCAGCCCGGGACAGGGGGCTTACGAGCAGTACTTC.

This clone has just one count. The chain combines TRBV9 with TRBJ1-5, with 7 bases lining up with TRBD1. The V and J ends lost 3 bases and 8 bases, in that order; junction bases with no gene match: 8. The CDR3 consists of 14 residues. Germline values: CDR1 SGDLS, CDR2 YYNGEE. The CDR3, as DNA: TGTGCCAGCAGCGACCGACAGGGCTTTGAGCCCCAGCATTTT. Translating it yields CASSDRQGFEPQHF.

The chain couples TRBV7-9 to TRBJ2-4; TRBD2 aligns across 10 bases. Germline CDR1 and CDR2: SEHNR and FQNEAQ (reference sequence). J was trimmed by 0 bases and V by 5 bases; bases with no gene match: 10. This CDR3 is built from 18 residues. The CDR3 region is CASSTLAGRTLAKNIQYF. CDR3 nucleotides: TGTGCCAGCAGCACACTAGCGGGACGGACCTTAGCCAAAAACATTCAGTACTTC.

V and J are TRBV6-2 or TRBV6-3 and TRBJ2-4; 7 nucleotides line up with TRBD1. V gave up 5 bases and J gave up 7 bases; unmatched junction bases: 5. This CDR3 contains 13 residues. CDR1 and CDR2 from the germline V gene are MNHEY and SVGEGT. This CDR3 is CASSTGTANIQYF. The CDR3 DNA reads TGTGCCAGCAGTACCGGGACAGCTAACATTCAGTACTTC.

The V and J genes are TRBV28 and TRBJ2-5; D unresolved. Germline values: CDR1 MDHEN, CDR2 SYDVKM. The CDR3 sequence is 13 residues long. V was trimmed by 6 bases and J by 7 bases, leaving 15 bases between them. Here the CDR3 DNA reads TGTGCCAGCAGCCGCACCCCCCCCGGGACCCAGTACTTC. Its translation is CASSRTPPGTQYF.

This chain connects TRBV5-6 to TRBJ1-1; TRBD1 matches at 11 bases. The CDR3 is 15 amino acids. Per germline, CDR1 SGHDT and CDR2 YYEEEE. With V trimmed by 4 bases and J by 6 bases, 8 bases remained unmatched. The CDR3, as DNA: TGTGCCAGCAGCGGGAAGGACAGGGGGCTGGCTGAAGCTTTCTTT. It translates to CASSGKDRGLAEAFF.

V is TRBV7-2 and J is TRBJ2-1; D remains unclear. Germline V CDR1 and CDR2: SGHTA, FQGNSA. Trimming left V 1 base short and J 4 bases short, with 11 bases between. CDR3 size: 15 residues. The CDR3 is CASSLGALPYNEQFF. CDR3 bases: TGTGCCAGCAGCTTAGGGGCGCTGCCTTACAATGAGCAGTTCTTC.

This clone was observed a few times. The J gene is TRBJ2-5, the V gene TRBV9, with a tentative D call TRBD2 (5 bases). V was trimmed by 1 base and J by 1 base, leaving 11 bases between them. CDR3 length: 15 residues. Germline V CDR1 and CDR2: SGDLS, YYNGEE. The CDR3 spells CASSVSSGIQETQYF. The CDR3 DNA sequence: TGTGCCAGCAGCGTATCAAGCGGTATCCAAGAGACCCAGTACTTC. Full variable domain (missing parts from reference TRBV9 and TRBJ2-5): DSGVTQTPKHLITATGQRVTLRCSPRSGDLSVYWYQQSLDQGLQFLIQYYNGEERAKGNILERFSAQQFPDLHSELNLSSLELGDSALYFCASSVSSGIQETQYFGPGTRLLVL.

This clone has just a few counts. The chain recombines TRBV19 with TRBJ1-5; maybe TRBD1 (6 bases). Trimming left V 5 bases short and J 4 bases short, with 9 bases between. The CDR3 spans 13 residues. Germline V gene lookup returns CDR1 LNHDA and CDR2 SQIVND (reference sequence). CDR3 DNA sequence: TGTGCCAGTAGTGTCACAGGGAATCAGCCCCAGCATTTT. Translated: CASSVTGNQPQHF.

The chain couples TRBV19 to TRBJ2-7; no clear D. Germline V lookup: CDR1 LNHDA, CDR2 SQIVND (reference sequence). CDR3 length: 12 amino acids. The V end lost 5 bases, the J end lost 2 bases, and 7 bases lay between the germline ends. CDR3 bases: TGTGCCAGTAGTGCGAGCACCTACGAGCAGTACTTC. Its protein product is CASSASTYEQYF.

The chain joins TRBV6-4 to TRBJ2-3; 7 bases fit TRBD2. Germline V gives CDR1 MRHNA, CDR2 SNTAGT. This CDR3 has 14 residues. V was pared by 7 bases and J by 6 bases, with 10 bases of the junction left unmatched. The CDR3 protein is CASINGGSLDTQYF. CDR3 in DNA: TGTGCCAGCATTAATGGCGGGAGTTTGGATACGCAGTATTTT.

This clone is classed as large. CDR3 protein: CASSADRHTGELFF. CDR3 coding DNA: TGTGCCAGCAGCGCCGACAGACACACCGGGGAGCTGTTTTTT. The chain combines TRBV9 with TRBJ2-2, with D maybe TRBD1 (5 bases). The CDR3 extends over 14 amino acids. Trimming pared 3 bases from V and 3 bases from J, leaving 9 bases between. CDR1 is SGDLS, CDR2 YYNGEE, per germline.

The J gene is TRBJ2-5, the V gene TRBV6-5, with a tentative D call TRBD1 (5 bases). The CDR3 spans 11 residues. V shed 8 bases and J shed 5 bases, with 9 bases lying between them. CDR1 and CDR2 (germline): MNHEY, SVGAGI. The DNA of the CDR3 is TGTGCCAGCGGGGCTTTGGAGACCCAGTACTTC. This translates into CASGALETQYF.

The chain has TRBV9 and TRBJ2-7; 8 bases map to TRBD2. CDR1 is SGDLS, CDR2 YYNGEE, per germline. CDR3 length: 15 residues. V gave up 0 bases and J gave up 4 bases; unmatched junction bases: 6. CDR3 sequence: CASSVGTGGPYEQYF. The CDR3 DNA follows: TGTGCCAGCAGCGTAGGGACGGGAGGGCCGTACGAGCAGTACTTC. The full variable domain, its missing parts supplied by reference TRBV9 and TRBJ2-7, is DSGVTQTPKHLITATGQRVTLRCSPRSGDLSVYWYQQSLDQGLQFLIQYYNGEERAKGNILERFSAQQFPDLHSELNLSSLELGDSALYFCASSVGTGGPYEQYFGPGTRLTVT.

The chain has TRBV5-1 and TRBJ2-5; TRBD2 matches at 9 bases. The J segment lost 3 bases and the V segment lost 2 bases, leaving 8 bases of the junction unmatched. The CDR3 length is 16 residues. Germline V gene sequence: CDR1 SGHRS, CDR2 YFSETQ. Here the CDR3 DNA reads TGCGCCAGCAGCTTATTGGCGGGGGGGAAAAAAGAGACCCAGTACTTC. This translates into CASSLLAGGKKETQYF.

The rearrangement links TRBV5-1 to TRBJ2-5; TRBD1 aligns across 7 bases. Germline CDR1 is SGHRS and CDR2 is YFSETQ. The CDR3 extends over 17 amino acids. Trimming cost V 4 bases and J 4 bases; bases outside gene matches: 16. Here the CDR3 DNA reads TGCGCCAGCAGCCAACCGATCAGGGGGAAGACAGGAGAGACCCAGTACTTC. Amino acids: CASSQPIRGKTGETQYF.

This chain connects TRBV4-3 to TRBJ1-1; tentatively, D is TRBD1 (6 bases). This CDR3 has 17 residues. CDR1 LGHNA and CDR2 YSLEER come from the germline V gene. Deletions cut 0 bases from V and 5 bases from J, with 19 bases between. CDR3 sequence reads: CASSQDGVGRGRTEAFF. The CDR3 nucleotides are TGCGCCAGCAGCCAAGATGGGGTAGGCAGGGGAAGGACTGAAGCTTTCTTT.